The clone carrying this T cell receptor (beta chain) was observed at least ten times. Its specificity is unknown. Unique molecular identifiers tagged the TCR beta cDNA libraries. Each sample of roughly 0.9 to 11 million input T cells yielded 500,000 or so cDNA molecules, so each molecule approximated one T cell. TCRdb fed the PCR reads into MiXCR, producing one record per CDR3 protein. The table includes about 460,000 distinct CDR3 sequences, roughly 45% detected once. This record belongs to a study of post-analysis software for immune sequencing data. For the study at large: Secondary progressive, relapsing-remitting and progressive-relapsing multiple sclerosis were among the included disease courses. Study-wide results and limits: Strong co-clustering by F measure linked samples that shared a preparation batch.

The clonotype was recovered from a girl aged 10-17 years with multiple sclerosis. Sequencing was done on a sample of blood.

This chain's CDR3 is CSAVRGDGYTF. As DNA, the CDR3 is TGCAGCGCCGTTAGGGGGGATGGCTACACCTTC. This chain connects TRBV29-1 to TRBJ1-2, with a possible D match to TRBD1 (6 bases). The CDR3 contains 11 residues. V lost 7 bases to trimming and J lost 6 bases, with 12 bases between them. The V gene's germline CDR1 is SQVTM and CDR2 ANQGSEA.